The next 14 T cell receptor beta chains were all read from a single sample in a study of control samples from healthy donors and cancer patients. Data came from immunoSEQ multiplex PCR; TCRdb stores just in-frame clones and leaves some out. The sample shows 150,000 to 180,000 clones, about 94% of them seen only once. The sequenced sample was blood. The receptor set was obtained from a man aged 35 to 55 in good health.

In this sample, this clone turned up once. The chain carries TRBV6-2 or TRBV6-3 and TRBJ1-1; tentative D call: TRBD1 (5 bases). This CDR3 has 15 residues. Trimming removed 6 bases from V and 5 bases from J, with 19 bases in between. The germline V gene has CDR1 MNHEY and CDR2 SVGEGT. DNA of the CDR3: TGTGCCAGCAGCTTGGGGGTGGTGGGGCTGACTGAAGCTTTCTTT. Translating gives CASSLGVVGLTEAFF.

This rearrangement joins TRBV7-9 to TRBJ1-2; D call uncertain. This CDR3 comprises 11 residues. CDR1 is SEHNR, CDR2 FQNEAQ, per germline (reference sequence). V shed 3 bases and J shed 6 bases, with 5 bases lying between them. The CDR3 region is CASSFGDGYTF. Here the CDR3 DNA reads TGTGCCAGCAGCTTCGGGGATGGCTACACCTTC.

The V call is TRBV7-9, the J call TRBJ2-5; 8 bases are a match to TRBD2. The V gene end was trimmed by 5 bases and the J gene end by 0 bases; junction bases not matched to a gene: 2. This CDR3 comprises 14 residues. Looked up from germline, CDR1 is SEHNR and CDR2 is FQNEAQ (reference sequence). DNA for the CDR3: TGTGCCAGCAGCATACTAGCGGACCAAGAGACCCAGTACTTC. Protein: CASSILADQETQYF. Complete variable domain (other parts from reference TRBV7-9 and TRBJ2-5): DTGVSQNPRHKITKRGQNVTFRCDPISEHNRLYWYRQTLGQGPEFLTYFQNEAQLEKSRLLSDRFSAERPKGSFSTLEIQRTEQGDSAMYLCASSILADQETQYFGPGTRLLVL.

The genes are TRBV28 and TRBJ1-1; 7 bases agree with TRBD1. Germline-derived CDR1 and CDR2 are MDHEN and SYDVKM. The CDR3 spans 12 residues. Unmatched junction bases numbered 5, after V lost 2 bases and J lost 11 bases. The CDR3 DNA reads TGTGCCAGCAGTTTAGAACAGGGGCCGGCTTTCTTT. This encodes CASSLEQGPAFF.

This chain uses TRBV19 with TRBJ1-1; no clear D. The length of the CDR3 is 15 residues. V lost 2 bases and J lost 1, with 11 bases in between. Germline values: CDR1 LNHDA, CDR2 SQIVND (reference sequence). In DNA, the CDR3 is TGTGCCAGTAGTATATCTCAGGCAGCGAACACTGAAGCTTTCTTT. It yields the protein CASSISQAANTEAFF.

Note on this clone: Other DNA sequences of this sample code for an identical CDR3. This chain uses TRBV19 with TRBJ1-2; possibly TRBD1 for D (6 bases). The germline V gene has CDR1 LNHDA and CDR2 SQIVND (reference sequence). The CDR3 loop spans 14 amino acids. V was shortened by 6 bases and J by 2 bases, with 13 bases between the two germline ends. As DNA, the CDR3 is TGTGCCAGTAGCCCTGGGGGGGCGAACTATGGCTACACCTTC. This encodes CASSPGGANYGYTF.

This clone appeared once. The gene calls are TRBV28 and TRBJ2-6; unclear D gene. The V and J ends lost 6 bases and 4 bases respectively, with 7 bases between them. The germline V gene encodes CDR1 MDHEN and CDR2 SYDVKM. CDR3 length equals 13 residues. The CDR3 DNA is TGTGCCAGCAGCCTCGGGGGGGCCAACGTCCTGACTTTC. Amino acids: CASSLGGANVLTF.

The rearrangement uses TRBV4-3 and TRBJ2-3; TRBD1 matches 7 bases. The CDR3 sequence is 14 residues long. Trimming took 5 bases from V and 4 from J; bases not matched to a gene: 6. In germline, CDR1 is LGHNA, CDR2 YSLEER. The CDR3 DNA reads TGCGCCAGCAGCGAGGGACAGTACTCAGATACGCAGTATTTT. This translates into CASSEGQYSDTQYF.

The rearrangement links TRBV6-5 to TRBJ1-5; a weak D match, TRBD1 (6 bases). CDR1 and CDR2 (germline): MNHEY, SVGAGI. The V and J ends lost 9 bases and 5 bases respectively, with 11 bases between them. This CDR3 region has 12 residues. The DNA of the CDR3 is TGTGCCAGTTCTACAGGGTATCAGCCCCAGCATTTT. Translated: CASSTGYQPQHF.

This sequence joins TRBV30 and TRBJ1-2; D is uncertain. This CDR3 contains 17 residues. The germline V and J ends were trimmed by 0 bases and 3 bases, with 20 bases remaining between them. Germline CDR1 reads GTSNPN; CDR2 reads SVGIG (reference sequence). Here the CDR3 reads CAWSVRGLRSLDYGYTF. In DNA, the CDR3 is TGTGCCTGGAGTGTACGAGGCTTACGGTCTTTGGACTATGGCTACACCTTC.

V is TRBV30 and J is TRBJ2-3; TRBD1 aligns across 8 bases. This CDR3 has 15 amino acids. V lost 4 bases, J lost 3 bases, and 9 bases stayed unmatched. CDR1 and CDR2 from the germline V gene are GTSNPN and SVGIG (reference sequence). The CDR3 loop reads CAWNGGRGQTDTQYF. DNA for the CDR3: TGTGCCTGGAATGGGGGCAGGGGGCAAACAGATACGCAGTATTTT.

The V and J genes are TRBV5-1 and TRBJ1-1; D may be TRBD1 (5 bases). The CDR3 has 15 amino acids. Germline CDR1 reads SGHRS; CDR2 reads YFSETQ. V was cut by 2 bases and J by 5 bases, with 16 bases left in between. The CDR3 DNA reads as TGCGCCAGCAGCTTAAGTTTTCGGGGGGGTACTGAAGCTTTCTTT. Protein sequence: CASSLSFRGGTEAFF.

V gene TRBV4-3 combines with J gene TRBJ2-7, with D tentatively TRBD1 (5 bases). Germline-derived CDR1 and CDR2 are LGHNA and YSLEER. The ends were cut back, 0 bases at V and 3 bases at J, with 9 bases in the middle. This CDR3 has 14 amino acids. CDR3 sequence: CASSQDQRGYEQYF. The CDR3 region has the DNA TGCGCCAGCAGCCAAGATCAAAGGGGCTACGAGCAGTACTTC.

The genes are TRBV3-1 (or the pseudogene TRBV3-2) and TRBJ1-3, with unresolved D. The CDR3 length is 15 residues. V was cut by 0 bases and J by 4 bases, with 10 bases left in between. Germline lookup yields CDR1 LGHDT and CDR2 YNNKEL (reference sequence). The CDR3, as DNA: TGTGCCAGCAGCCAAGATCGGTACTCAGGAAACACCATATATTTT. This sequence encodes CASSQDRYSGNTIYF.